A single sample is the source of the 24 T cell receptor beta chains below, sequenced in a study of T cell responses to AZD1222 COVID-19 vaccine. Profiling relied on immunoSEQ multiplex PCR, and the TCRdb table lists in-frame clones only, not all of them. The sample has more than 85,000 clones, approximately 94% seen once. The material sequenced was peripheral blood, taken 28 days after the second AZD1222 dose. These TCRs come from an adult who received the AZD1222 COVID-19 vaccine.

This chain joins TRBV5-4 and TRBJ1-1; D unclear. Between the trimmed V and J ends, which lost 4 bases and 3 bases, there was a span of 16 bases. The germline V gene encodes CDR1 SGHNT and CDR2 YYREEE (reference sequence). This CDR3 comprises 15 residues. DNA for the CDR3: TGTGCCAGCAGCCAGAGGCGCGGGGAGGACACTGAAGCTTTCTTT. It is translated as CASSQRRGEDTEAFF.

The V gene is TRBV18, the J gene TRBJ2-1; 7 nucleotides align to TRBD1. CDR1 and CDR2 from the germline V gene are KGHSH and LQKENI. The CDR3 has 14 residues. Losses at the gene ends were 4 bases for V and 8 bases for J; bases not matched to a gene: 8. The CDR3 bases are TGTGCCAGCTCACGGCAGAGGGGGCTCGATGAGCAGTTCTTC. Translated: CASSRQRGLDEQFF.

This chain uses TRBV5-1 with TRBJ2-3, with 10 nucleotides matching TRBD2. Germline V CDR1 and CDR2: SGHRS, YFSETQ. V shed 4 bases and J 3 bases; nucleotides not matched to a gene: 8. This CDR3 is 16 amino acids long. The CDR3 coding sequence is TGCGCCAGCAGCCGAACAGCGGGAGGGCTGACAGATACGCAGTATTTT. Its protein product is CASSRTAGGLTDTQYF. Full variable domain (outside the CDR3, taken from reference TRBV5-1 and TRBJ2-3): KAGVTQTPRYLIKTRGQQVTLSCSPISGHRSVSWYQQTPGQGLQFLFEYFSETQRNKGNFPGRFSGRQFSNSRSEMNVSTLELGDSALYLCASSRTAGGLTDTQYFGPGTRLTVL.

The rearrangement uses TRBV29-1 and TRBJ1-3; TRBD1 might be the D (5 bases). This CDR3 is 17 amino acids long. The V and J ends lost 7 bases and 0 bases respectively, with 22 bases between them. The germline CDR1 and CDR2 sequences are SQVTM and ANQGSEA. The DNA of the CDR3 is TGCAGCGCACTTGGCAGGGCGCGGGGGAACTCTGGAAACACCATATATTTT. Protein sequence: CSALGRARGNSGNTIYF.

The chain uses TRBV3-1 (or the pseudogene TRBV3-2) and TRBJ2-3, with TRBD2 matching over 11 bases. CDR3 size: 15 residues. V was pared by 4 bases and J by 7 bases, with 7 bases of the junction left unmatched. In germline, CDR1 is LGHDT, CDR2 YNNKEL (reference sequence). The CDR3 region is CASSRFSGGGYTQYF. Here the CDR3 DNA reads TGTGCCAGCAGCCGGTTTAGCGGGGGGGGTTATACGCAGTATTTT.

The gene calls are TRBV5-1 and TRBJ2-2; the match to TRBD2 covers 9 bases. Trimming at V came to 4 bases and at J to 6 bases, leaving 10 bases not matched to a gene. Looked up from germline, CDR1 is SGHRS and CDR2 is YFSETQ. The CDR3 length is 16 residues. The CDR3 DNA is TGCGCCAGCAGCGGTTATAGCGGGAGTAGGGCCGGGGAGCTGTTTTTT. Its protein product is CASSGYSGSRAGELFF.

V is TRBV7-6 and J is TRBJ2-3; 8 positions match TRBD2. V was clipped by 0 bases and J by 5 bases; unmatched bases: 4. The germline CDR1 and CDR2 sequences are SGHVS and FNYEAQ. The CDR3 extends over 15 amino acids. CDR3 in DNA: TGTGCCAGCAGCTTAGCCCCGGGAGGGCGAGATACGCAGTATTTT. Protein: CASSLAPGGRDTQYF.

V and J are TRBV20-1 and TRBJ1-5, with TRBD1 identical over 8 bases. The J segment lost 11 bases and the V segment lost 3 bases, leaving 3 bases of the junction unmatched. Germline CDR1 is DFQATT and CDR2 is SNEGSKA (reference sequence). This CDR3 region has 11 residues. CDR3 amino acids: CSARDRAAQHF. CDR3 coding DNA: TGCAGTGCTAGGGACAGGGCGGCCCAGCATTTT.

The V gene is TRBV6-5, the J gene TRBJ1-2, with unresolved D. The CDR3 sequence is 14 residues long. Trimming removed 0 bases from V and 8 bases from J, with 13 bases in between. Germline CDR1 and CDR2: MNHEY and SVGAGI. The CDR3 here is CASSYSVGRGGYTF. CDR3 bases: TGTGCCAGCAGTTACTCGGTAGGTCGAGGAGGCTACACCTTC.

At least ten counts were recorded for this clone. The genes are TRBV18 and TRBJ1-1; TRBD1 agrees at 10 bases. This CDR3 is built from 14 residues. Trimming removed 6 bases from V and 6 bases from J; junction bases left unmatched: 7. Germline V gene sequence: CDR1 KGHSH, CDR2 LQKENI. The CDR3 DNA sequence: TGTGCCAGCTCCCGACAGGGGGCGCACGCTGAAGCTTTCTTT. Amino acid sequence: CASSRQGAHAEAFF. The full variable domain, completed using reference TRBV18 and TRBJ1-1, is NAGVMQNPRHLVRRRGQEARLRCSPMKGHSHVYWYRQLPEEGLKFMVYLQKENIIDESGMPKERFSAEFPKEGPSILRIQQVVRGDSAAYFCASSRQGAHAEAFFGQGTRLTVV.

The rearrangement uses TRBV3-1 (or the pseudogene TRBV3-2) and TRBJ1-5; TRBD1 might be the D (6 bases). Germline CDR1 LGHDT, CDR2 YNNKEL (reference sequence). Trimming shortened V by 1 base and J by 7 bases, and 17 bases separated the two germline ends. This CDR3 comprises 16 residues. Here the CDR3 reads CASSQGTADLLQPQHF. DNA for the CDR3: TGTGCCAGCAGCCAAGGGACAGCTGATTTATTGCAGCCCCAGCATTTT.

J is TRBJ2-2 and V is TRBV25-1, with D possibly TRBD1 on 6 matching bases. CDR1 and CDR2 from the germline V gene are MGHDK and SYGVNS. The CDR3 runs to 15 residues. Trimming pared 3 bases from V and 4 bases from J, leaving 12 bases between. The CDR3 DNA is TGTGCCAGCAGTGATCCGGACAGTCCCACCGGGGAGCTGTTTTTT. This gives the protein CASSDPDSPTGELFF.

The chain combines TRBV10-1 with TRBJ1-6; D unclear. Trimming took 5 bases from V and 7 from J, leaving 9 bases between them. The CDR3 covers 13 residues. Germline V gene data show CDR1 as WNHNN and CDR2 as SYGVQD (reference sequence). The CDR3 region is CASSQDGNSPLHF. In DNA form, the CDR3 reads TGCGCCAGCAGTCAGGACGGAAATTCACCCCTCCACTTT.

J is TRBJ1-1 and V is TRBV2; D is unresolved. Germline CDR1 and CDR2: SNHLY and FYNNEI. The V end was cut by 9 bases, the J end by 1 base, with 3 bases between. The CDR3 totals 10 residues. The CDR3 DNA is TGTGCCAGACGGAACACTGAAGCTTTCTTT. As protein: CARRNTEAFF.

V is TRBV28 and J is TRBJ1-2; unclear D gene. Germline V gene data show CDR1 as MDHEN and CDR2 as SYDVKM. V was cut by 2 bases and J by 4 bases, with 11 bases left in between. The CDR3 length is 14 residues. As DNA, the CDR3 is TGTGCCAGCAGTTTAGTACTGAACAGCTATGGCTACACCTTC. Protein sequence: CASSLVLNSYGYTF.

The gene calls are TRBV2 and TRBJ2-4; possibly TRBD1 or TRBD2 for D (6 bases each). The CDR3 is 14 amino acids. Germline V gene data show CDR1 as SNHLY and CDR2 as FYNNEI. Trimming cost V 10 bases and J 1 base, with 14 bases left between them. CDR3: CATKGGYAKNIQYF. Here the CDR3 DNA reads TGTGCCACCAAGGGGGGTTACGCCAAAAACATTCAGTACTTC.

V gene TRBV27 combines with J gene TRBJ1-1; 7 bases are shared with TRBD1. J was trimmed by 3 bases and V by 6 bases; bases with no gene match: 7. This CDR3 region has 14 residues. Germline V gene data show CDR1 as MNHEY and CDR2 as SMNVEV (reference sequence). Written as DNA, the CDR3 is TGTGCCAGCAGGAGGGGGCTAATGGACACTGAAGCTTTCTTT. Translated: CASRRGLMDTEAFF.

The V call is TRBV3-1 (or the pseudogene TRBV3-2), the J call TRBJ1-5, with a weak D call TRBD1 (5 bases). Germline CDR1 is LGHDT and CDR2 is YNNKEL (reference sequence). The germline V and J ends were trimmed by 3 bases and 5 bases, with 11 bases remaining between them. The CDR3 is 14 residues long. CDR3 region: CASSHTAGDQPQHF. In DNA, the CDR3 is TGTGCCAGCAGCCACACAGCGGGGGATCAGCCCCAGCATTTT.

V gene TRBV6-5 combines with J gene TRBJ2-7, with 8 nucleotides matching TRBD1. Germline V lookup: CDR1 MNHEY, CDR2 SVGAGI. The CDR3 covers 13 residues. Trimming cost V 6 bases and J 7 bases; bases outside gene matches: 8. CDR3 sequence: CASSPDRVREQYF. In DNA, the CDR3 is TGTGCCAGCAGCCCGGACAGGGTTCGGGAGCAGTACTTC.

The gene calls are TRBV3-1 (or the pseudogene TRBV3-2) and TRBJ2-3; the D gene is possibly TRBD1 (6 bases). Germline-derived CDR1 and CDR2 are LGHDT and YNNKEL (reference sequence). The CDR3 covers 14 residues. The germline V and J ends were trimmed by 2 bases and 6 bases, with 12 bases remaining between them. This CDR3 reads CASSQKTGSDTQYF. The DNA of the CDR3 is TGTGCCAGCAGCCAAAAGACAGGATCGGATACGCAGTATTTT.

V is TRBV3-1 (or the pseudogene TRBV3-2) and J is TRBJ2-7, with 9 bases fitting TRBD1. Trimming took 3 bases from V and 4 from J; bases not matched to a gene: 7. Germline assignment: CDR1 LGHDT and CDR2 YNNKEL (reference sequence). The CDR3 spans 15 residues. CDR3 in DNA: TGTGCCAGCAGCCAGGCCGGGACAGGGTTTTACGAGCAGTACTTC. Translated: CASSQAGTGFYEQYF.

The V call is TRBV6-5, the J call TRBJ1-2; TRBD1 matches 7 bases. CDR3 length equals 14 residues. V lost 5 bases and J lost 5; bases outside the gene matches: 8. Germline V gene sequence: CDR1 MNHEY, CDR2 SVGAGI. CDR3 nucleotides: TGTGCCAGCAGTACAGGACAGGATTATTATGGCTACACCTTC. It specifies CASSTGQDYYGYTF.

The count of this clone is one. This rearrangement joins TRBV29-1 to TRBJ1-2; 10 positions match TRBD1. Germline V lookup: CDR1 SQVTM, CDR2 ANQGSEA. The V segment lost 6 bases and the J segment 3 bases; nucleotides outside the gene matches: 7. The CDR3 sequence is 14 residues long. The CDR3 region has the DNA TGCAGCGTACCTTCGGGACAGGGGTACTATGGCTACACCTTC. Protein: CSVPSGQGYYGYTF.

The chain recombines TRBV10-1 with TRBJ1-1; D may be TRBD1 (5 bases). V was trimmed by 0 bases and J by 8 bases, leaving 10 bases between them. Looked up from germline, CDR1 is WNHNN and CDR2 is SYGVQD (reference sequence). The CDR3 runs to 13 residues. Written as DNA, the CDR3 is TGCGCCAGCAGTGAGTCGAAAGGACAAGAAGCTTTCTTT. Amino acids: CASSESKGQEAFF.